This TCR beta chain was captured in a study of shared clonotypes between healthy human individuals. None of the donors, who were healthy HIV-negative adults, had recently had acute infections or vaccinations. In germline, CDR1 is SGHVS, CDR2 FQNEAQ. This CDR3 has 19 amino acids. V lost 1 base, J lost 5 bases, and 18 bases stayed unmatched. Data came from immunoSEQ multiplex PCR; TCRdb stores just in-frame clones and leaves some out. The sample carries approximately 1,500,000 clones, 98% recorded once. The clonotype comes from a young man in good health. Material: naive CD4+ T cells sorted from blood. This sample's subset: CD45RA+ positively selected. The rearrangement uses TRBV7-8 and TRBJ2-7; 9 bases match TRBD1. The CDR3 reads CASSLVQGTGSLLRDEQYF. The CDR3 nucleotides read TGTGCCAGCAGCTTAGTTCAGGGGACAGGGTCCCTATTAAGGGACGAGCAGTACTTC.